One and the same sample provided the 15 T cell receptor beta chains below, sequenced in a study of blood T cell repertoires in COVID-19. This table comes from immunoSEQ multiplex PCR, and its TCRdb copy is limited to in-frame clones, with some not included. The table shows about 170,000 clones, with 85% to 90% occurring only once. The specimen sequenced was peripheral blood. Every receptor here comes from an elderly woman with COVID-19, enrolled during active disease.

This chain joins TRBV4-2 and TRBJ2-3, with 10 bases aligning to TRBD1. Trimming cost V 4 bases and J 3 bases; bases outside gene matches: 4. There are 15 residues in the CDR3. CDR1 is LGHNA, CDR2 YNFKEQ, per germline. Here the CDR3 DNA reads TGTGCCAGCAGCCCCGGGACAGGGGAAACAGATACGCAGTATTTT. This encodes CASSPGTGETDTQYF.

The chain is built from TRBV21-1 and TRBJ2-7; the D call TRBD2 from the table was never checked on the DNA. TRBV21-1 is recorded as a pseudogene. The CDR3 has 15 amino acids. The CDR3 DNA is TGTGCCAGCAGCAAAGATCGCGGTTCCTACGACGAGCAGTACTTC. This codes for CASSKDRGSYDEQYF.

This CDR3 is CASSPIAGFSNYGYTF. DNA of the CDR3: TGTGCCAGCAGCCCCATCGCGGGGTTCTCTAACTATGGCTACACCTTC. The chain uses TRBV5-5 and TRBJ1-2; D is uncertain. CDR1 SGHKS and CDR2 YYEKEE come from the germline V gene (reference sequence). V dropped 4 bases and J dropped 0 bases, with 16 bases sitting between them. CDR3 size: 16 residues.

This clone was seen a single time. The rearrangement uses TRBV4-3 and TRBJ2-7; 11 bases are a match to TRBD2. The CDR3 runs to 15 residues. V shed 3 bases, J shed 3 bases, and the junction held 4 bases outside the gene matches. In germline, CDR1 is LGHNA, CDR2 YSLEER. The CDR3 DNA is TGCGCCAGCAGCCAGACGGGACTAGCGGACTACGAGCAGTACTTC. Amino acids: CASSQTGLADYEQYF.

This clone was seen a single time. The V and J genes are TRBV19 and TRBJ1-2, with no clear D. V gave up 1 base and J gave up 2 bases, with 5 bases separating them. The germline V gene has CDR1 LNHDA and CDR2 SQIVND (reference sequence). The CDR3 contains 13 residues. CDR3 region: CASSIGANYGYTF. DNA of the CDR3: TGTGCCAGTAGTATAGGCGCAAACTATGGCTACACCTTC.

This chain uses TRBV12-3 or TRBV12-4 with TRBJ2-1, with 8 bases identical to TRBD2. V trimming: 4 bases; J trimming: 15 bases; junction bases outside the gene matches: 8. The CDR3 runs 12 residues. CDR3: CASSSEREFTFF. The CDR3 region has the DNA TGTGCCAGCAGTTCTGAGCGGGAGTTTACGTTCTTC.

The rearrangement links TRBV11-3 to TRBJ2-5, with D perhaps TRBD1 (6 bases). V lost 0 bases to trimming and J lost 4 bases, with 6 bases between them. Looked up from germline, CDR1 is SGHNT and CDR2 is YENEEA. CDR3 length equals 13 residues. CDR3 sequence (DNA): TGTGCCAGCAGCTTAGACAGGGGAGAGACCCAGTACTTC. This sequence encodes CASSLDRGETQYF.

This clone was found once. CDR3 residues: CASSVGTSVMGSGNTIYF. The CDR3 nucleotides read TGTGCCAGCAGCGTGGGGACATCGGTTATGGGATCTGGAAACACCATATATTTT. The rearrangement links TRBV9 to TRBJ1-3; the D gene is possibly TRBD1 (6 bases). Trimming took 2 bases from V and 1 from J, leaving 19 bases between them. The CDR3 has 18 amino acids. CDR1 and CDR2 (germline): SGDLS, YYNGEE.

V usage is TRBV19 and J usage is TRBJ1-4; TRBD1 is a possible D gene (6 bases). V lost 6 bases to trimming and J lost 7 bases, with 12 bases between them. The CDR3 totals 13 residues. Germline values: CDR1 LNHDA, CDR2 SQIVND (reference sequence). CDR3 bases: TGTGCCAGTAGGGACAGACCGGGTGAAAAACTGTTTTTT. Translating gives CASRDRPGEKLFF.

The chain uses TRBV6-2 or TRBV6-3 and TRBJ2-7; TRBD1 might be the D (5 bases). V was cut by 4 bases and J by 1 base, with 20 bases left in between. The length of the CDR3 is 17 residues. Germline V lookup: CDR1 MNHEY, CDR2 SVGEGT. For the CDR3, the DNA is TGTGCCAGCAGTTGGGATCAAGACAGCGTCCTTTCCTACGAGCAGTACTTC. This gives the protein CASSWDQDSVLSYEQYF.

The V gene is TRBV12-5, the J gene TRBJ2-7; 10 nucleotides align to TRBD1. Germline values: CDR1 LGHNT, CDR2 FRNRAP. V shed 6 bases, J shed 4 bases, and the junction held 9 bases outside the gene matches. The CDR3 consists of 15 residues. Written as DNA, the CDR3 is TGTGCTAGTGGCCCACAGGGACAGGGGAGGTACGAGCAGTACTTC. Protein product: CASGPQGQGRYEQYF.

Of note for this clone: The sample carries other DNA sequences with the same CDR3. V is TRBV7-9 and J is TRBJ1-6; no clear D. The CDR3 sequence is 12 residues long. Germline loops: CDR1 SEHNR, CDR2 FQNEAQ (reference sequence). V lost 2 bases to trimming and J lost 7 bases, with 3 bases between them. CDR3 coding DNA: TGTGCCAGCAGCTTACAAAATTCACCCCTCCACTTT. Translated: CASSLQNSPLHF.

The V call is TRBV9, the J call TRBJ2-7; 7 bases align to TRBD1. This CDR3 is 13 amino acids long. Germline CDR1 SGDLS, CDR2 YYNGEE. V dropped 4 bases and J dropped 7; count of bases not matched to a gene: 8. The CDR3 loop is CASSPGTVGEQYF. Written as DNA, the CDR3 is TGTGCCAGCAGCCCAGGGACAGTGGGGGAGCAGTACTTC.

Written as DNA, the CDR3 is TGTGCCAGCTCCCCGGGACTCGTAATTTCAGCTAATGAAAAACTGTTTTTT. Translation gives CASSPGLVISANEKLFF. This chain connects TRBV3-1 (or the pseudogene TRBV3-2) to TRBJ1-4; TRBD1 might be the D (5 bases). Germline V gene lookup returns CDR1 LGHDT and CDR2 YNNKEL (reference sequence). The V end lost 8 bases, the J end lost 3 bases, and 22 bases lay between the germline ends. The CDR3 totals 17 residues.

V gene TRBV4-3 combines with J gene TRBJ2-7; a weak D match, TRBD1 (6 bases). Germline assignment: CDR1 LGHNA and CDR2 YSLEER. V was trimmed by 2 bases and J by 0 bases, leaving 11 bases between them. This CDR3 is built from 15 residues. CDR3 bases: TGCGCCAGCAGCCAAACCCTGGACAGCTCCTACGAGCAGTACTTC. It specifies CASSQTLDSSYEQYF.